The T cell receptor beta chain under discussion was sequenced for a study of control samples from healthy donors and cancer patients. Assay used: immunoSEQ multiplex PCR; TCRdb lists only in-frame clones, some missing. The table includes about 130,000 clones, more than 85% detected once. Trimming stripped 2 bases from V and 1 base from J, with 14 bases between. This CDR3 is built from 16 residues. Germline CDR1 reads SGDLS; CDR2 reads YYNGEE. The sequenced material came from blood. This chain uses TRBV9 with TRBJ2-3; D is possibly TRBD1 or TRBD2 (5 bases each). The receptor was derived from a man between 18 and 35 years old in good health. Here the CDR3 reads CASSVAGTGGTDTQYF. CDR3 in DNA: TGTGCCAGCAGCGTCGCCGGGACCGGGGGCACAGATACGCAGTATTTT.